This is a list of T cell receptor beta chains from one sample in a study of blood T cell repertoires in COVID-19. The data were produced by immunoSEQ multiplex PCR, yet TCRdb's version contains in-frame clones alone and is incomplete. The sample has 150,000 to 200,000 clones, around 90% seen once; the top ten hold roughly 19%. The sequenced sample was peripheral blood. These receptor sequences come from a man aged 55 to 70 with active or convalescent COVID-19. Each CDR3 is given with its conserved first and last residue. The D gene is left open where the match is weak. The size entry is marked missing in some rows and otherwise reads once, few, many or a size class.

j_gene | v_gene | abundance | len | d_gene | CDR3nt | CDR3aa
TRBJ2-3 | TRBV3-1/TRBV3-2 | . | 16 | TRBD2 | TGTGCCAGCAGCCAAGGTGGTAGCGGGGGGGTGGATACGCAGTATTTT | CASSQGGSGGVDTQYF
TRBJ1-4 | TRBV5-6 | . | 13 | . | TGTGCCAGCAGCCGGGGTCCCACGGAAAAACTGTTTTTT | CASSRGPTEKLFF
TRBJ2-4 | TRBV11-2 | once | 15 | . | TGTGCCAGCAGCTTAGGGAGTCAGGGCAAAAACATTCAGTACTTC | CASSLGSQGKNIQYF
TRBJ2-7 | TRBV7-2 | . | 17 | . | TGTGCCAGCAGCTTAGAGGCAAACACAGGGTTCTCCTACGAGCAGTACTTC | CASSLEANTGFSYEQYF
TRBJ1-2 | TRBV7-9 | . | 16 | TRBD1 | TGTGCCAGCAGCTTAGGGGGACAGGTCCCTAACTATGGCTACACCTTC | CASSLGGQVPNYGYTF
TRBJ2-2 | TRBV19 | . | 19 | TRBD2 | TGTGCCAGTATAGGTGATTCTAGCGGGCCCGGAACTGACACCGGGGAGCTGTTTTTT | CASIGDSSGPGTDTGELFF
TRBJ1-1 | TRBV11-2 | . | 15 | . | TGTGCCAGCAGCTCTCAGGGACAAAAGTTGGCTGAAGCTTTCTTT | CASSSQGQKLAEAFF
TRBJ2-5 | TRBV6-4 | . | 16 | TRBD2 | TGTGCCAGCAGTATGACTAGCGGGGGGCCCGCAGAGACCCAGTACTTC | CASSMTSGGPAETQYF
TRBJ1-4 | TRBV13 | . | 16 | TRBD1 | TGTGCCAGCAGCGCCCACAGGGGAACGGTTAATGAAAAACTGTTTTTT | CASSAHRGTVNEKLFF
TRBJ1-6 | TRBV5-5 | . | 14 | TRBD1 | TGTGCCAGCAGGGACAGGGTCCTCAGTTCACCCCTCCACTTT | CASRDRVLSSPLHF
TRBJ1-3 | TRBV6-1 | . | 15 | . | TGTGCCAGCAGTGATACAGGTCGTTTTGGAAACACCATATATTTT | CASSDTGRFGNTIYF
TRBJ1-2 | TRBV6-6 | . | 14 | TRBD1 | TGTGCCAGCAGTTCAGACAGGGGGCTGAGGGGCTACACCTTC | CASSSDRGLRGYTF
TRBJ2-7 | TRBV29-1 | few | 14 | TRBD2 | TGCAGCGCCCGCCTCTGGACTAGCGAGGACGAGCAGTACTTC | CSARLWTSEDEQYF
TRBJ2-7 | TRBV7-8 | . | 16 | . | TGTGCCAGCAGCTTAGACCCTATGACAGCCACCTACGAGCAGTACTTC | CASSLDPMTATYEQYF
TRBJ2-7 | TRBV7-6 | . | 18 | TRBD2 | TGTGCCAGCAGCTTAGGCCCGGGACTAGCGGGAGCTTGGGACGAGCAGTACTTC | CASSLGPGLAGAWDEQYF
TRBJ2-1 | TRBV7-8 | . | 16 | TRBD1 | TGTGCCAGCAGCTTACGAGCGGACAGGGGGCTGGATGAGCAGTTCTTC | CASSLRADRGLDEQFF
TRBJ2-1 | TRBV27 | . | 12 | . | TGTGCCAGCAGTTCCCTCGTAAATGAGCAGTTCTTC | CASSSLVNEQFF
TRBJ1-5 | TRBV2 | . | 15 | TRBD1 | TGTGCCAGCAGTGTAGAGGGGGCTTACAATCAGCCCCAGCATTTT | CASSVEGAYNQPQHF
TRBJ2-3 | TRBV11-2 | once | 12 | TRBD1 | TGTGCCAGCAGTTCCGACAGGGATATACAGTATTTT | CASSSDRDIQYF
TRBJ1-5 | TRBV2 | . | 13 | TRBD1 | TGTGCCAGCACGGGACAGTTCAATCAGCCCCAGCATTTT | CASTGQFNQPQHF
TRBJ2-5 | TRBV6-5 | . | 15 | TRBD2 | TGTGCCAGCAGCGCCGGGACTAGCGGGAGGGCCTCTCAGTACTTC | CASSAGTSGRASQYF
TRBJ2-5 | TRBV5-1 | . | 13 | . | TGCGCCAGCACCGGGACTCTCCAAGAGACCCAGTACTTC | CASTGTLQETQYF
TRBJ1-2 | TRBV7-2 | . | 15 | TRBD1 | TGTGCCAGCAGCTTTCATACAGGGGGAGGCTATGGCTACACCTTC | CASSFHTGGGYGYTF
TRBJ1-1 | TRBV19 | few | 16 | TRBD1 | TGTGCCAGTAGACCAGGGGACAGGGGACTTCGCACTGAAGCTTTCTTT | CASRPGDRGLRTEAFF
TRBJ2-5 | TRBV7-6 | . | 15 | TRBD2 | TGTGCCAGCAGCTTAGGTGGTCTAGCGGACGAGACCCAGTACTTC | CASSLGGLADETQYF
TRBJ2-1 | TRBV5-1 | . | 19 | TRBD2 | TGCGCCAGCAGCCGGGAGGCTAGCGGGAGATCGAGCTCCTACAATGAGCAGTTCTTC | CASSREASGRSSSYNEQFF
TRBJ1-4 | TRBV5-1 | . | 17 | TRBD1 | TGCGCCAGCAGCCTAGGACAGGGGGCTTTTGGAAATGAAAAACTGTTTTTT | CASSLGQGAFGNEKLFF
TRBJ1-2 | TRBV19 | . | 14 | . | TGTGCCAGTAGGGTCGACATGTATAACTATGGCTACACCTTC | CASRVDMYNYGYTF
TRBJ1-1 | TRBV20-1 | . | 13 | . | TGCAGTGCTAGTGGTGGGCTGAACACTGAAGCTTTCTTT | CSASGGLNTEAFF
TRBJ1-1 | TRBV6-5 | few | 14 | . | TGTGCCAGCAGTTTAAAAACAGGGATGACTGAAGCTTTCTTT | CASSLKTGMTEAFF
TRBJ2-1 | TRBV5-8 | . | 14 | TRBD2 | TGTGCCAGCAGCTTGAGCGGGAGTGTGAATGAGCAGTTCTTC | CASSLSGSVNEQFF
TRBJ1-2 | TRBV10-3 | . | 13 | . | TGTGCCATCAGTCAGGGTGCTAACTATGGCTACACCTTC | CAISQGANYGYTF
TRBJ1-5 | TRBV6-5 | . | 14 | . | TGTGCCCCAGTCACACAGGTACCCAATCAGCCCCAGCATTTT | CAPVTQVPNQPQHF
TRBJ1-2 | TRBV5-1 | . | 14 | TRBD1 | TGCGCCAGCAGCTGGGACAGAGCTAACTATGGCTACACCTTC | CASSWDRANYGYTF
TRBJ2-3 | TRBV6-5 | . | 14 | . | TGTGCCAGCAGTTATGAACAAATATCAGATACGCAGTATTTT | CASSYEQISDTQYF
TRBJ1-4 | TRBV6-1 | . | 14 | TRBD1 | TGTGCCAGCAGTGACAGACAGGGGCCTGAAAAACTGTTTTTT | CASSDRQGPEKLFF
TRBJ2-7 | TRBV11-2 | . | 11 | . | TGTGCCAGCAGCCAAAACTACGAGCAGTACTTC | CASSQNYEQYF
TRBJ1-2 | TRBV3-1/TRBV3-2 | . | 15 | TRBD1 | TGTGCCAGCAGCCCCCTAGGCGGCAGGGGGGATGGCTACACCTTC | CASSPLGGRGDGYTF
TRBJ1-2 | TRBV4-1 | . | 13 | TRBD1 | TGCGCCAGCAGCCAGGGACAGGGAAATGGCTACACCTTC | CASSQGQGNGYTF
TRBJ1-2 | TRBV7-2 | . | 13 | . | TGTGCCAGCAGCCCTAGAGCGGACTATGGCTACACCTTC | CASSPRADYGYTF
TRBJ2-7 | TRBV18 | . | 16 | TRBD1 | TGTGCCAGCTCATCGAGAGTTGGACAGGGGGCTTACGAGCAGTACTTC | CASSSRVGQGAYEQYF
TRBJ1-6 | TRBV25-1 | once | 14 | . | TGTGCCAGCAGTGACAACACCTATAATTCACCCCTCCACTTT | CASSDNTYNSPLHF
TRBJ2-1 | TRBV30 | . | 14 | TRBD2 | TGTGCCTGGGAACTAGCGGGCTCCTACAATGAGCAGTTCTTC | CAWELAGSYNEQFF
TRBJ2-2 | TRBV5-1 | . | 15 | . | TGCGCCAGCAGCCGAAACAGGGAAGGCACCGGGGAGCTGTTTTTT | CASSRNREGTGELFF
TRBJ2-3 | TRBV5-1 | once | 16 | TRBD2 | TGCGCCAGCAGCCCTGGTACTAGCGGGAGGGGTGATACGCAGTATTTT | CASSPGTSGRGDTQYF